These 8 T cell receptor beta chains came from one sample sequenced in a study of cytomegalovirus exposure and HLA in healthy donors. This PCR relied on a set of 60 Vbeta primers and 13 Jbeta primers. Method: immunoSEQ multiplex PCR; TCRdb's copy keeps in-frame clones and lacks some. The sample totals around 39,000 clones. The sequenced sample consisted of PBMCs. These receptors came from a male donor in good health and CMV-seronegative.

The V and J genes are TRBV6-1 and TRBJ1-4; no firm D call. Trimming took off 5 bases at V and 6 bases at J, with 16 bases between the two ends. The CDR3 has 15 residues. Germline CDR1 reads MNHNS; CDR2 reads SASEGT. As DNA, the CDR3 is TGTGCCAGCAGTCCACGTGGCGGGCGGGATGAAAAACTGTTTTTT. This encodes CASSPRGGRDEKLFF.

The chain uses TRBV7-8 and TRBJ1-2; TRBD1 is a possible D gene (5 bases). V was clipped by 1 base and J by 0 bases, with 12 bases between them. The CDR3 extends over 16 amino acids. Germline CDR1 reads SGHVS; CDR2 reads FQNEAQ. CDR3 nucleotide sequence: TGTGCCAGCAGCTTAGGGCCTCCAGGGTCTAACTATGGCTACACCTTC. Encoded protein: CASSLGPPGSNYGYTF.

The CDR3: CASSWSGNSNQPQHF. The CDR3 DNA reads TGCGCCAGCAGTTGGTCAGGTAATAGCAATCAGCCCCAGCATTTT. V is TRBV10-2 and J is TRBJ1-5; D gene unclear. The CDR3 extends over 15 amino acids. Germline lookup yields CDR1 WSHSY and CDR2 SAAADI. V was clipped by 5 bases and J by 0 bases, with 11 bases between them.

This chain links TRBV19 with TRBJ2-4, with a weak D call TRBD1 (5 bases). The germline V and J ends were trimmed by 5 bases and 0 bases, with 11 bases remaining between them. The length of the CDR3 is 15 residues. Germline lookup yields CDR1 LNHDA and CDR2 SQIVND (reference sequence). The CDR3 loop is CASSVGQIAKNIQYF. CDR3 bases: TGTGCCAGTAGTGTCGGACAAATAGCCAAAAACATTCAGTACTTC.

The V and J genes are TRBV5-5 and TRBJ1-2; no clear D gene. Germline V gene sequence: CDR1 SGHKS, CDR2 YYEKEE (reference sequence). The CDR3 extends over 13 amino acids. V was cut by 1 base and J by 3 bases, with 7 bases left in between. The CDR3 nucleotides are TGTGCCAGCAGCTTGTTGGCAGACTATGGCTACACCTTC. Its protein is CASSLLADYGYTF.

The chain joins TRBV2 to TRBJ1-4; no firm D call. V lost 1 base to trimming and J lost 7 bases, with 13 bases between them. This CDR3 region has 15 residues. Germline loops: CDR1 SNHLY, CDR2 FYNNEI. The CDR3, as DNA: TGTGCCAGCAGTGAAGTCACTTTTGCTGCTGAAAAACTGTTTTTT. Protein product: CASSEVTFAAEKLFF.

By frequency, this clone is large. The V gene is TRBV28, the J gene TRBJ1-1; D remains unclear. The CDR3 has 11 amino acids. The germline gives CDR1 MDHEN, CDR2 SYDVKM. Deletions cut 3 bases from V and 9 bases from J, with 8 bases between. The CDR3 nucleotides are TGTGCCAGCAGTTTTGGGCCGCAAGCTTTCTTT. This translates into CASSFGPQAFF.

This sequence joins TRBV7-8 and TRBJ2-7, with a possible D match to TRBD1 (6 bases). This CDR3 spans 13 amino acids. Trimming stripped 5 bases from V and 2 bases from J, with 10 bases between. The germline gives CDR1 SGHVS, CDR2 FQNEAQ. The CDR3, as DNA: TGTGCCAGCAGCCCCGGACAGACCTACGAGCAGTACTTC. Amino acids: CASSPGQTYEQYF.